Listed here are 15 T cell receptor beta chains from one sample, sequenced in a study of cytomegalovirus exposure and HLA in healthy donors. 13 Jbeta primers and 60 Vbeta primers were used for the PCR. Profiling relied on immunoSEQ multiplex PCR, and the TCRdb table lists in-frame clones only, not all of them. In total, the table holds tens of thousands of clones. The source material was PBMCs. These receptors were taken from a male donor in good health and CMV-seronegative.

The chain joins TRBV5-1 to TRBJ2-3, with TRBD1 matching over 7 bases. Germline V gives CDR1 SGHRS, CDR2 YFSETQ. This CDR3 is 14 amino acids long. V gave up 0 bases and J gave up 4 bases; unmatched junction bases: 2. This CDR3 reads CASSLGDSADTQYF. CDR3 sequence (DNA): TGCGCCAGCAGCTTGGGGGACAGCGCAGATACGCAGTATTTT.

CDR3 region: CASSPGQGEKLFF. In DNA, the CDR3 is TGCGCCAGCAGCCCCGGACAGGGCGAAAAACTGTTTTTT. The chain combines TRBV5-1 with TRBJ1-4; 8 bases map to TRBD1. CDR1 is SGHRS, CDR2 YFSETQ, per germline. The CDR3 runs 13 residues. Trimming at V came to 4 bases and at J to 8 bases, leaving 4 bases not matched to a gene. The full variable domain, its missing parts supplied by reference TRBV5-1 and TRBJ1-4, is KAGVTQTPRYLIKTRGQQVTLSCSPISGHRSVSWYQQTPGQGLQFLFEYFSETQRNKGNFPGRFSGRQFSNSRSEMNVSTLELGDSALYLCASSPGQGEKLFFGSGTQLSVL.

This sequence joins TRBV5-8 and TRBJ2-3, with TRBD2 matching 7 bases. With V trimmed by 2 bases and J by 2 bases, 8 bases remained unmatched. This CDR3 is built from 16 residues. Germline CDR1 is SGHTS and CDR2 is YDEGEE. The CDR3 coding sequence is TGTGCCAGCAGCTTAGGGACTACCGACATCACAGATACGCAGTATTTT. Protein product: CASSLGTTDITDTQYF. Together with reference TRBV5-8 and TRBJ2-3, the CDR3 gives the full variable domain: EAGVTQSPTHLIKTRGQQATLRCSPISGHTSVYWYQQALGLGLQFLLWYDEGEERNRGNFPPRFSGRQFPNYSSELNVNALELEDSALYLCASSLGTTDITDTQYFGPGTRLTVL.

V usage is TRBV6-6 and J usage is TRBJ1-2; D may be TRBD1 (6 bases). Trimming took 3 bases from V and 0 from J, leaving 8 bases between them. The CDR3 contains 14 residues. Germline values: CDR1 MNHNY, CDR2 SVGAGI (reference sequence). The CDR3 nucleotides read TGTGCCAGCAGTTATCGGACAGCTAACTATGGCTACACCTTC. Protein: CASSYRTANYGYTF.

The chain uses TRBV19 and TRBJ1-5, with 12 bases aligning to TRBD1. Germline trimming cut 6 bases from V and 4 bases from J; bases unmatched to any gene: 4. The CDR3 is 15 residues long. Per germline, CDR1 LNHDA and CDR2 SQIVND (reference sequence). The CDR3 region has the DNA TGTGCCAGTAGCGGGACAGGGGGCGGTAATCAGCCCCAGCATTTT. Its protein is CASSGTGGGNQPQHF. Complete variable domain (other parts from reference TRBV19 and TRBJ1-5): DGGITQSPKYLFRKEGQNVTLSCEQNLNHDAMYWYRQDPGQGLRLIYYSQIVNDFQKGDIAEGYSVSREKKESFPLTVTSAQKNPTAFYLCASSGTGGGNQPQHFGDGTRLSIL.

The CDR3 loop is CASSENSGASNEKLFF. The CDR3, as DNA: TGTGCCAGCAGTGAAAATTCGGGAGCTAGCAATGAAAAACTGTTTTTT. The chain has TRBV6-1 and TRBJ1-4; D is unclear. V lost 2 bases and J lost 5, with 15 bases in between. The CDR3 loop spans 16 amino acids. Germline V gene data show CDR1 as MNHNS and CDR2 as SASEGT.

The chain is built from TRBV10-3 and TRBJ1-6; no definite D call. Trimming shortened V by 4 bases and J by 0 bases, and 10 bases separated the two germline ends. CDR3 size: 16 residues. Germline V gene data show CDR1 as ENHRY and CDR2 as SYGVKD. The DNA for the CDR3 is TGTGCCATCAGTGGAGTGAACAGCTCCTATAATTCACCCCTCCACTTT. Its translation: CAISGVNSSYNSPLHF.

The V and J genes are TRBV11-2 and TRBJ2-1; weak D call: TRBD1 (6 bases). Germline V gene data show CDR1 as SGHAT and CDR2 as FQNNGV. This CDR3 contains 16 residues. V was pared by 5 bases and J by 1 base, with 15 bases between. The CDR3 nucleotides read TGTGCCAGCAGCCACCCGGGACACTCATCCTACAATGAGCAGTTCTTC. Its protein is CASSHPGHSSYNEQFF.

The V and J genes are TRBV9 and TRBJ2-5; unclear D gene. The last part of the DNA fits TRBJ2-7 better; the J call may be wrong. Germline V CDR1 and CDR2: SGDLS, YYNGEE. CDR3 length: 15 residues. CDR3 residues: CASSVGPGSSYEQYF. The CDR3 nucleotides are TGTGCCAGCAGCGTAGGCCCAGGCAGCTCCTACGAGCAGTACTTC.

The chain is built from TRBV6-4 and TRBJ2-2; no clear D. V dropped 4 bases and J dropped 6 bases, with 6 bases sitting between them. The germline CDR1 and CDR2 sequences are MRHNA and SNTAGT. This CDR3 has 12 amino acids. The DNA of the CDR3 is TGTGCCAGCAGTGGACACGCCGGGGAGCTGTTTTTT. Encoded protein: CASSGHAGELFF.

The chain is built from TRBV4-3 and TRBJ1-1, with unresolved D. Germline CDR1 is LGHNA and CDR2 is YSLEER. V lost 0 bases to trimming and J lost 2 bases, with 10 bases between them. The CDR3 runs 15 residues. The CDR3 DNA reads as TGCGCCAGCAGCCAAGAGTCTTCTCTCAACACTGAAGCTTTCTTT. Residues: CASSQESSLNTEAFF.

The V and J genes are TRBV18 and TRBJ1-2, with D hard to call. V lost 3 bases, J lost 0 bases, and 8 bases lay in between. Germline CDR1 KGHSH, CDR2 LQKENI. This CDR3 has 14 amino acids. CDR3 residues: CASSPGSSNYGYTF. The CDR3 nucleotides read TGTGCCAGCTCACCGGGGAGTTCTAACTATGGCTACACCTTC.

The chain combines TRBV7-3 with TRBJ2-2; 9 nucleotides line up with TRBD2. Germline trimming cut 0 bases from V and 4 bases from J; bases unmatched to any gene: 6. CDR1 and CDR2 from the germline V gene are SGHTA and FQGTGA. The CDR3 covers 17 residues. The DNA for the CDR3 is TGTGCCAGCAGCTTAACGCCTAGCGGGGCGGGCACCGGGGAGCTGTTTTTT. Its translation: CASSLTPSGAGTGELFF.

DNA for the CDR3: TGCGCCAGCAGCCAAGGGGAAAGGGGGATTGAAAAACTGTTTTTT. Protein: CASSQGERGIEKLFF. The chain couples TRBV4-3 to TRBJ1-4, with D possibly being TRBD1 (6 bases). Deletions cut 1 base from V and 7 bases from J, with 13 bases between. CDR1 is LGHNA and CDR2 is YSLEER in the germline V gene. The CDR3 contains 15 residues.

J is TRBJ2-7 and V is TRBV10-3, with 10 bases matching TRBD1. V gave up 10 bases and J gave up 2 bases; unmatched junction bases: 8. The germline V gene has CDR1 ENHRY and CDR2 SYGVKD. There are 14 residues in the CDR3. CDR3 amino acids: CANSGGTGAYEQYF. Here the CDR3 DNA reads TGTGCCAACTCGGGGGGGACAGGGGCCTACGAGCAGTACTTC.